Ten or more counts support the clone carrying this TCR beta chain. The antigen remains unidentified. These data are taken from a study of neurological immune-mediated disorders. The cDNA was synthesized by means of template-switch 5'RACE, which was carried out with 10-nucleotide random UMIs. TCRdb independently ran MiXCR on the 5' RACE reads; one entry per CDR3 protein. The sample yields tens of thousands of distinct CDR3 sequences, about 6% seen once. The cell input for sorted libraries was 1 million, and those cells were CD4+ or CD8+ T cells. Overall study findings and caveats: HTLV-1-associated myelopathy led in TCR clonal expansion, while multiple sclerosis ranked lowest, below healthy controls.

Trimming took 5 bases from V and 11 from J, leaving 18 bases between them. The CDR3 length is 13 residues. The V gene's germline CDR1 is LNHNV and CDR2 YYDKDF (reference sequence). This TCR was sampled from a woman aged 40 to 55 in good health. The sequenced sample consisted of CD4+ T cells from blood. The chain combines TRBV15 with TRBJ1-1; perhaps TRBD1 as D (5 bases). The CDR3 sequence is CATSVGTLDGAFF. The CDR3 region has the DNA TGTGCCACCAGCGTCGGGACGCTGGATGGGGCTTTCTTT.